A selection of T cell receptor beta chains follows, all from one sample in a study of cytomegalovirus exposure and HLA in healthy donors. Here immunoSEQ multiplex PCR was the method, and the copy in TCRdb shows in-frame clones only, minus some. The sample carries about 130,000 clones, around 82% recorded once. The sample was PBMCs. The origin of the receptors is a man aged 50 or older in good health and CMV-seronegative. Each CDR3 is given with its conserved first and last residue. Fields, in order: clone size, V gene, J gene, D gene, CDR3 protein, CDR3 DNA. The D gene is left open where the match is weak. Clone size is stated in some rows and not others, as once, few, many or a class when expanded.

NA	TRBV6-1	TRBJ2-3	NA	CASSGDLTDTQYF	TGTGCCAGCAGTGGTGACTTGACAGATACGCAGTATTTT
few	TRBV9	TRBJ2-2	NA	CASSVEGAGNTGELFF	TGTGCCAGCAGCGTAGAGGGAGCTGGGAACACCGGGGAGCTGTTTTTT
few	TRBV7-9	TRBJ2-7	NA	CASSARRGRGSSYEQYF	TGTGCCAGCAGCGCGCGTCGGGGCAGGGGCAGCTCCTACGAGCAGTACTTC
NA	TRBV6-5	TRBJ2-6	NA	CASTAAGANVLTF	TGTGCCAGCACCGCAGCTGGGGCCAACGTCCTGACTTTC
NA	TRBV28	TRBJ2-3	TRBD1	CASRSGTGLGVRYF	TGTGCCAGCAGATCCGGGACAGGCCTTGGGGTACGGTATTTT
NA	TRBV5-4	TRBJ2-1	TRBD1	CASSSGTGPEQFF	TGTGCCAGCAGCTCCGGGACAGGCCCCGAGCAGTTCTTC
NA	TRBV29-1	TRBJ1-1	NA	CSVEEGRNTEAFF	TGCAGCGTTGAGGAGGGGCGGAACACTGAAGCTTTCTTT
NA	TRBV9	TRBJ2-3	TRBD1	CASSATGTGADTQYF	TGTGCCAGCAGCGCTACCGGGACAGGGGCAGATACGCAGTATTTT
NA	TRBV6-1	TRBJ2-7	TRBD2	CASSGTSGSSYEQYF	TGTGCCAGCAGTGGGACTAGCGGGAGTAGCTACGAGCAGTACTTC
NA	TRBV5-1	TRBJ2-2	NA	CASSLSLSTGELFF	TGCGCCAGCAGCTTGTCCTTGAGCACCGGGGAGCTGTTTTTT
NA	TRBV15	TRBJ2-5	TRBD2	CATSTGRASQETQYF	TGTGCCACCAGCACAGGGAGGGCTAGCCAAGAGACCCAGTACTTC
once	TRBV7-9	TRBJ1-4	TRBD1	CASSLAQGADEKLFF	TGTGCCAGCAGCTTAGCGCAGGGGGCTGACGAAAAACTGTTTTTT
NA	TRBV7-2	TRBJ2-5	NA	CASSLILARGAETQYF	TGTGCCAGCAGCTTAATATTGGCCAGGGGAGCGGAGACCCAGTACTTC
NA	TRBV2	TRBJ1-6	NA	CASRGQASENSPLHF	TGTGCCAGCCGGGGACAAGCCTCGGAGAATTCACCCCTCCACTTT
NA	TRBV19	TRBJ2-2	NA	CASSIRGLLATTGELFF	TGTGCCAGTAGTATAAGGGGACTCCTTGCTACCACCGGGGAGCTGTTTTTT
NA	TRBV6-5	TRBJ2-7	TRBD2	CASSRTSGGEQYF	TGTGCCAGCAGTCGGACTAGCGGGGGCGAGCAGTACTTC
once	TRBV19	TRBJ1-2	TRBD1	CASSALTGPPNYGYTF	TGTGCCAGTAGTGCCCTGACAGGGCCCCCTAACTATGGCTACACCTTC
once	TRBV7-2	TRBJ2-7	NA	CASSLYPPGEQYF	TGTGCCAGCAGCTTATATCCCCCAGGAGAGCAGTACTTC
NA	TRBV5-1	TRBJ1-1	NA	CASSLAGFNTEAFF	TGCGCCAGCAGCTTGGCGGGATTCAACACTGAAGCTTTCTTT
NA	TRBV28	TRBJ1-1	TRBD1	CASSLPGQAFGAFF	TGTGCCAGCAGTCTTCCCGGACAGGCCTTTGGGGCTTTCTTT
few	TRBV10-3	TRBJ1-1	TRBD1	CAISEYGTVKGSEAFF	TGTGCCATCAGTGAATACGGGACAGTAAAGGGATCTGAAGCTTTCTTT
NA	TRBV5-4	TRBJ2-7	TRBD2	CASSPRTSGSPYEQYF	TGTGCCAGCAGCCCGAGGACTAGCGGGAGCCCCTACGAGCAGTACTTC
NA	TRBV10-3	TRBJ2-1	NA	CAISERENEQFF	TGTGCCATCAGTGAACGAGAGAATGAGCAGTTCTTC
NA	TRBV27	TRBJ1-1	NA	CASSSRGSTTEAFF	TGTGCCAGCAGTTCCCGGGGTTCTACCACTGAAGCTTTCTTT
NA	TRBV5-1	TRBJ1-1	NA	CASSLVAGGTEAFF	TGCGCCAGCAGCTTGGTCGCGGGTGGCACTGAAGCTTTCTTT
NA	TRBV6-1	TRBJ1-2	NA	CASSRDYGYTF	TGTGCCAGCAGCCGGGATTATGGCTACACCTTC
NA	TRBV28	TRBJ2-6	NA	CASSRLSSGANVLTF	TGTGCCAGCAGTCGCCTTAGCTCTGGGGCCAACGTCCTGACTTTC
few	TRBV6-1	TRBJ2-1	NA	CASSDIYNEQFF	TGTGCCAGCAGTGACATTTACAATGAGCAGTTCTTC
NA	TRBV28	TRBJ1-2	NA	CASSSRNRQTGYTF	TGTGCCAGCAGTTCACGAAACAGGCAGACTGGCTACACCTTC
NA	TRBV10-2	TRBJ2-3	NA	CASSEGLGTDTQYF	TGCGCCAGCAGTGAGGGACTGGGCACAGATACGCAGTATTTT
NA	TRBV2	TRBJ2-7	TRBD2	CASSAGEWLAGMSYEQYF	TGTGCCAGCAGTGCGGGGGAATGGCTAGCGGGAATGTCCTACGAGCAGTACTTC